This passage covers 25 T cell receptor beta chains from one sample sequenced in a study of T-cell reconstitution after alpha-beta-depleted transplantation in children. Preparation of the TCRbeta library involved a method that used unique molecular identifiers. TCRdb re-analysed the PCR reads in MiXCR, keeping a single row per CDR3 protein. Here the sample spans hundreds of thousands of distinct CDR3 sequences, more than 9% being singletons. Sequenced here: PBMCs from the stem cell graft donor, sampled from the stem cell graft. The receptors shown here come from a human donor who donated a stem cell graft to a child with acute myeloid leukemia.

This clonotype was observed at least ten times. This chain joins TRBV4-3 and TRBJ1-6; D is unresolved. This CDR3 region has 17 residues. Germline V CDR1 and CDR2: LGHNA, YSLEER. Trimming took off 0 bases at V and 3 bases at J, with 12 bases between the two ends. The CDR3 loop is CASSQDAVTRYNSPLHF. The CDR3 DNA reads as TGCGCCAGCAGCCAAGATGCCGTCACACGCTATAATTCACCCCTCCACTTT.

The sample holds a few counts of this clonotype. The chain is built from TRBV7-3 and TRBJ2-1; D not certain. Germline CDR1 SGHTA, CDR2 FQGTGA. V lost 0 bases, J lost 6 bases, and 15 bases lay in between. CDR3 length: 16 residues. The CDR3: CASSLTPPRVGNEQFF. For the CDR3, the DNA is TGTGCCAGCAGCTTAACGCCCCCCCGGGTGGGCAATGAGCAGTTCTTC.

The CDR3 sequence: CASSQEVSGGRPDTQYF. In nucleotides, the CDR3 is TGTGCCAGCAGCCAAGAGGTCTCGGGCGGGAGGCCAGATACGCAGTATTTT. The rearrangement joins TRBV4-2 to TRBJ2-3, with TRBD2 identical over 8 bases. CDR3 length equals 17 residues. Germline CDR1 LGHNA, CDR2 YNFKEQ. The V and J ends lost 0 bases and 4 bases, in that order; junction bases with no gene match: 9.

This chain links TRBV30 with TRBJ2-3; 10 bases line up with TRBD1. The germline gives CDR1 GTSNPN, CDR2 SVGIG (reference sequence). The CDR3 consists of 17 residues. Unmatched junction bases numbered 6, after V lost 0 bases and J lost 0 bases. CDR3 loop: CAWSVPTGGLSTDTQYF. The CDR3 nucleotides are TGTGCCTGGAGTGTCCCGACAGGGGGCCTTAGCACAGATACGCAGTATTTT.

This clonotype was found a few times. V is TRBV5-4 and J is TRBJ1-3; TRBD1 aligns across 7 bases. Germline values: CDR1 SGHNT, CDR2 YYREEE (reference sequence). CDR3 length equals 14 residues. The V segment lost 4 bases and the J segment 4 bases; nucleotides outside the gene matches: 5. CDR3 sequence: CASSDYRGGNTIYF. Written as DNA, the CDR3 is TGTGCCAGCAGCGATTACAGGGGAGGAAACACCATATATTTT. Looking up the rest from reference TRBV5-4 and TRBJ1-3 gives the full variable domain: ETGVTQSPTHLIKTRGQQVTLRCSSQSGHNTVSWYQQALGQGPQFIFQYYREEENGRGNFPPRFSGLQFPNYSSELNVNALELDDSALYLCASSDYRGGNTIYFGEGSWLTVV.

This clonotype was counted only a few times. The chain recombines TRBV28 with TRBJ1-3; D perhaps matches TRBD1 (6 bases). Trimming cost V 6 bases and J 2 bases, with 17 bases left between them. There are 16 residues in the CDR3. CDR1 MDHEN and CDR2 SYDVKM come from the germline V gene. The CDR3 DNA is TGTGCCAGCAGCCCCCCGGGGGCCACTCCTGGAAACACCATATATTTT. Encoded protein: CASSPPGATPGNTIYF.

The rearrangement joins TRBV29-1 to TRBJ2-4; 8 bases are a match to TRBD2. Trimming cost V 4 bases and J 8 bases; bases outside gene matches: 13. The CDR3 consists of 15 residues. Per germline, CDR1 SQVTM and CDR2 ANQGSEA. CDR3 sequence reads: CSVVYPGTRGHIQYF. The DNA of the CDR3 is TGCAGCGTTGTTTACCCCGGGACTAGAGGTCACATTCAGTACTTC.

This clonotype was detected once. The gene calls are TRBV7-9 and TRBJ1-1, with D tentatively TRBD1 (6 bases). V gave up 6 bases and J gave up 2 bases, with 22 bases separating them. This CDR3 is built from 17 residues. Germline V CDR1 and CDR2: SEHNR, FQNEAQ (reference sequence). CDR3 DNA sequence: TGTGCCAGCAGTCGGCGGCCAGGGGAACGTGTCAACACTGAAGCTTTCTTT. Its protein product is CASSRRPGERVNTEAFF.

This clonotype has a handful of counts. V gene TRBV6-5 combines with J gene TRBJ1-1; D is unclear. V lost 2 bases, J lost 3 bases, and 13 bases lay in between. This CDR3 has 15 residues. Germline loops: CDR1 MNHEY, CDR2 SVGAGI. CDR3 loop: CASSYLSDRYTEAFF. The CDR3 region has the DNA TGTGCCAGCAGTTACCTATCAGATCGGTACACTGAAGCTTTCTTT.

This clonotype was observed a handful of times. The chain joins TRBV11-2 to TRBJ2-1; tentatively, D is TRBD2 (5 bases). Germline CDR1 reads SGHAT; CDR2 reads FQNNGV. CDR3 length: 13 residues. With 6 bases removed from V and 9 bases from J, the gap between germline ends came to 15 bases. The CDR3, as DNA: TGTGCCAGCAGGGACCCCGGGGTTACTGAGCAGTTCTTC. Protein sequence: CASRDPGVTEQFF.

The chain couples TRBV20-1 to TRBJ2-1; weak D call: TRBD2 (5 bases). The germline V gene encodes CDR1 DFQATT and CDR2 SNEGSKA (reference sequence). The ends were cut back, 6 bases at V and 8 bases at J, with 17 bases in the middle. This CDR3 spans 13 amino acids. CDR3 region: CSAYELGRYEQFF. CDR3 nucleotides: TGCAGTGCGTATGAACTAGGACGCTATGAGCAGTTCTTC.

Points on this clonotype: This may be a read error: a much more frequent sequence differs by one nucleotide. This chain's CDR3 is CCARDLRLAGAADTQYF. The CDR3 coding sequence is TGCTGTGCTAGAGATCTCAGGCTAGCGGGAGCCGCAGATACGCAGTATTTT. The rearrangement uses TRBV20-1 and TRBJ2-3, with TRBD2 identical over 10 bases. This CDR3 has 17 residues. Germline V gives CDR1 DFQATT, CDR2 SNEGSKA (reference sequence).

The sample holds a few counts of this clonotype. The V and J genes are TRBV29-1 and TRBJ1-2; 11 bases agree with TRBD1. Unmatched junction bases numbered 9, after V lost 7 bases and J lost 5 bases. Germline-derived CDR1 and CDR2 are SQVTM and ANQGSEA. There are 14 residues in the CDR3. In DNA, the CDR3 is TGCAGCGCTAGGGACAGGGGGTCCCCTTATGGCTACACCTTC. Protein: CSARDRGSPYGYTF.

There are many counts of this clonotype. V usage is TRBV20-1 and J usage is TRBJ2-1; the D is unclear. From germline, CDR1 is DFQATT and CDR2 SNEGSKA (reference sequence). V gave up 1 base and J gave up 0 bases, with 10 bases separating them. CDR3 length: 15 amino acids. CDR3 amino acids: CSARVPFSSYNEQFF. The CDR3 DNA reads as TGCAGTGCTAGAGTCCCCTTTAGCTCCTACAATGAGCAGTTCTTC.

This clonotype was found many times. The DNA for the CDR3 is TGCAGTGCTGGGGGCGGGGGGGCGGTATCAAATGAGCAGTTCTTC. This encodes CSAGGGGAVSNEQFF. V usage is TRBV20-1 and J usage is TRBJ2-1; 9 bases map to TRBD2. CDR3 length: 15 amino acids. Germline lookup yields CDR1 DFQATT and CDR2 SNEGSKA (reference sequence). J lost 7 bases, V lost 5 bases, and 12 bases had no gene match.

The chain employs TRBV6-2 or TRBV6-3 and TRBJ2-1, with TRBD2 matching over 7 bases. This CDR3 spans 14 amino acids. V shed 6 bases, J shed 3 bases, and the junction held 5 bases outside the gene matches. Germline-derived CDR1 and CDR2 are MNHEY and SVGEGT. The CDR3 reads CASSLLAYYNEQFF. In DNA, the CDR3 is TGTGCCAGCAGCCTACTAGCGTACTACAATGAGCAGTTCTTC.

This clonotype was counted at least ten times. The rearrangement joins TRBV12-3 or TRBV12-4 to TRBJ1-1; no reliable D call. The CDR3 contains 13 residues. The germline V and J ends were trimmed by 5 bases and 0 bases, with 7 bases remaining between them. The CDR3, as DNA: TGTGCCAGCAGTACTATTTTGAACACTGAAGCTTTCTTT. This gives the protein CASSTILNTEAFF.

This chain connects TRBV29-1 to TRBJ1-4; D may be TRBD1 (6 bases). V shed 4 bases and J shed 6 bases, with 15 bases lying between them. CDR3 length: 14 amino acids. Germline V lookup: CDR1 SQVTM, CDR2 ANQGSEA. In nucleotides, the CDR3 is TGCAGCGTTGCCGGGACATCCACACATGAAAAACTGTTTTTT. It specifies CSVAGTSTHEKLFF.

This clonotype appeared many times. As DNA, the CDR3 is TGCGCCAGCAGCCAAGATTCGGGAACAGATACGCAGTATTTT. This translates into CASSQDSGTDTQYF. The gene calls are TRBV4-3 and TRBJ2-3; tentative D call: TRBD2 (5 bases). This CDR3 is built from 14 residues. Germline CDR1 LGHNA, CDR2 YSLEER. Trimming pared 0 bases from V and 3 bases from J, leaving 7 bases between.

There are a few counts of this clonotype. V is TRBV5-5 and J is TRBJ2-1; 10 bases fit TRBD2. After removal of 4 bases from V and 8 bases from J, the junction contained 12 bases not matched to a gene. The CDR3 is made up of 16 amino acids. CDR1 is SGHKS and CDR2 is YYEKEE in the germline V gene (reference sequence). This CDR3 reads CASSIKLAGIYDEQFF. For the CDR3, the DNA is TGTGCCAGCAGCATCAAACTAGCGGGGATTTACGATGAGCAGTTCTTC.

The table lists this clonotype with many counts. The gene calls are TRBV6-4 and TRBJ1-1, with D hard to call. V was cut by 4 bases and J by 0 bases, with 6 bases left in between. Germline assignment: CDR1 MRHNA and CDR2 SNTAGT. The CDR3 has 13 amino acids. CDR3: CASSAGMNTEAFF. The CDR3 coding sequence is TGTGCCAGCAGTGCCGGCATGAACACTGAAGCTTTCTTT.

There are a few counts of this clonotype. The junction shows a germline mismatch at one end, possibly a read error. CDR3 loop: CASRLGASGYQETQYF. In DNA, the CDR3 is TGCGCCAGCAGATTGGGTGCTAGCGGCTACCAAGAGACCCAGTACTTC. The chain uses TRBV5-1 and TRBJ2-5; 7 bases are shared with TRBD2. The CDR3 extends over 16 amino acids. Germline assignment: CDR1 SGHRS and CDR2 YFSETQ.

This clonotype showed up just a few times. The chain links TRBV12-3 or TRBV12-4 to TRBJ2-1; the match to TRBD2 covers 9 bases. The V and J ends lost 5 bases and 6 bases, in that order; junction bases with no gene match: 8. CDR3 length: 15 amino acids. The CDR3, as DNA: TGTGCCAGCAGTCCTGCCGGCGGGGGGGTCAATGAGCAGTTCTTC. Encoded protein: CASSPAGGGVNEQFF.

This clonotype was picked up many times. CDR3 DNA: TGCAGCGTTGAAAAACAGGGGGCCTCCTACGAGCAGTACTTC. Its protein is CSVEKQGASYEQYF. The chain has TRBV29-1 and TRBJ2-7, with TRBD1 identical over 9 bases. The CDR3 contains 14 residues. The germline V gene encodes CDR1 SQVTM and CDR2 ANQGSEA. The V segment lost 2 bases and the J segment 0 bases; nucleotides outside the gene matches: 2.

This clonotype was seen a few times. The V gene is TRBV4-3, the J gene TRBJ2-4; 8 bases match TRBD2. Germline lookup yields CDR1 LGHNA and CDR2 YSLEER. CDR3 size: 19 residues. The V and J ends lost 0 bases and 0 bases, in that order; junction bases with no gene match: 10. The CDR3 is CASSQEVSSGYLAKNIQYF. Here the CDR3 DNA reads TGCGCCAGCAGCCAAGAGGTGTCTAGCGGGTATCTAGCCAAAAACATTCAGTACTTC.